This T cell receptor beta chain was identified in a study of T-cell reconstitution after alpha-beta-depleted transplantation in children. CDR3 length: 14 residues. The V gene end was trimmed by 2 bases and the J gene end by 6 bases; junction bases not matched to a gene: 1. Germline V gene lookup returns CDR1 SGHAT and CDR2 FQNNGV. This clonotype showed up many times. The authors prepared the TCRbeta library with unique molecular identifiers. TCRdb itself ran the PCR reads through MiXCR, one entry per CDR3 protein. Here the sample spans about 72,000 distinct CDR3 sequences, about 7.3% being singletons.

The chain uses TRBV11-2 and TRBJ2-2, with TRBD2 matching 9 bases. The sequencing used PBMCs from the stem cell graft donor, collected from the stem cell graft. This clonotype was obtained from a human donor who donated a stem cell graft to a child with acute lymphoblastic leukemia. The CDR3 bases are TGTGCCAGCAGCTTACTAGCGGGGCCCGGGGAGCTGTTTTTT. It specifies CASSLLAGPGELFF.